The 23 T cell receptor beta chains below come from one sample, sequenced in a study of immune evolution from preneoplasia to lung adenocarcinoma (dated by TCRdb to the early 2020s). The library was generated by the immunoSEQ multiplex PCR assay. Drawn from immuneACCESS, this table holds only the in-frame rearrangements with V and J called that TCRdb kept. Clones are partly lost; checked studies trace under half to an unresolved V gene and leave the rest unexplained. A total of tens of thousands of clones appear in this sample, 65% to 80% of them only once. Approximately 4.8% of the sample is held by the ten biggest clonotypes. Sequenced sample: FFPE invasive lung adenocarcinoma tissue. This specimen's cell subset or site label, per the study, means: frankly invasive lung adenocarcinoma (ADC). All receptors come from a person between 60 and 70 years old with lung adenocarcinoma.

As concerns this clone: This may be a read error: a much more frequent sequence differs by one nucleotide. CDR3 coding DNA: TGTGCCAGCAGCTATACCGAGACTAGCGGCGTCTACGAGCAGTACTTC. Protein: CASSYTETSGVYEQYF. The V call is TRBV11-2, the J call TRBJ2-7; 9 nucleotides match TRBD2. The CDR3 loop spans 16 amino acids. Germline V lookup: CDR1 SGHAT, CDR2 FQNNGV. The trim removed 4 bases at V and 3 bases at J, leaving 10 bases unmatched. Complete variable domain (other parts from reference TRBV11-2 and TRBJ2-7): EAGVAQSPRYKIIEKRQSVAFWCNPISGHATLYWYQQILGQGPKLLIQFQNNGVVDDSQLPKDRFSAERLKGVDSTLKIQPAKLEDSAVYLCASSYTETSGVYEQYFGPGTRLTVT.

CDR3 region: CASNRAGTTDTQYF. Here the CDR3 DNA reads TGCGCCAGCAACCGTGCCGGGACCACAGATACGCAGTATTTT. The chain recombines TRBV5-1 with TRBJ2-3, with D perhaps given as TRBD1 or TRBD2 (5 bases each). From germline, CDR1 is SGHRS and CDR2 YFSETQ. V shed 6 bases and J shed 2 bases, with 13 bases lying between them. The CDR3 length is 14 residues.

The gene calls are TRBV5-5 and TRBJ2-7, with TRBD1 identical over 10 bases. Germline loops: CDR1 SGHKS, CDR2 YYEKEE (reference sequence). The ends lost 5 bases at V and 5 bases at J; junction bases unmatched: 7. The CDR3 spans 14 residues. The DNA of the CDR3 is TGTGCCAGCAGACGTCCCGGGACAGGGGACGAGCAGTACTTC. It is translated as CASRRPGTGDEQYF.

The rearrangement links TRBV11-2 to TRBJ2-1; 8 positions agree with TRBD2. Germline V gives CDR1 SGHAT, CDR2 FQNNGV. The CDR3 is 16 residues long. The V and J ends lost 0 bases and 3 bases, in that order; junction bases with no gene match: 4. The chain's CDR3 is CASSLDGGRYYNEQFF. The CDR3 region has the DNA TGTGCCAGCAGCTTAGATGGCGGGAGGTACTACAATGAGCAGTTCTTC.

This chain's CDR3 is CASSPGTSLYEQYF. Written as DNA, the CDR3 is TGTGCCAGCAGCCCAGGGACTAGCCTATACGAGCAGTACTTC. The rearrangement joins TRBV28 to TRBJ2-7, with 9 positions matching TRBD2. The CDR3 runs to 14 residues. Germline V gene data show CDR1 as MDHEN and CDR2 as SYDVKM. Trimming took 6 bases from V and 4 from J; bases not matched to a gene: 7.

This sequence joins TRBV4-2 and TRBJ1-2; TRBD1 matches 8 bases. Per the germline V gene, CDR1 is LGHNA and CDR2 is YNFKEQ. The CDR3 spans 17 residues. V trimming: 0 bases; J trimming: 5 bases; junction bases outside the gene matches: 11. As DNA, the CDR3 is TGTGCCAGCAGCCAAGAGGGGGGGCAGGGGGCGAGGTATGGCTACACCTTC. Translation: CASSQEGGQGARYGYTF.

The J gene is TRBJ2-1, the V gene TRBV4-2, with 8 nucleotides matching TRBD2. The ends lost 5 bases at V and 8 bases at J; junction bases unmatched: 11. CDR3 size: 15 residues. Looked up from germline, CDR1 is LGHNA and CDR2 is YNFKEQ. The CDR3 DNA reads TGTGCCAGCAGCGTGGCAAGCGGGAGAGGCGATGAGCAGTTCTTC. It codes for CASSVASGRGDEQFF.

This clone is medium-sized. This sequence joins TRBV6-5 and TRBJ1-5; D is unclear. The germline V gene has CDR1 MNHEY and CDR2 SVGAGI. The CDR3 loop spans 13 amino acids. V was trimmed by 0 bases and J by 4 bases, leaving 4 bases between them. CDR3 DNA sequence: TGTGCCAGCAGTTACTCGAAAAATCAGCCCCAGCATTTT. Encoded protein: CASSYSKNQPQHF.

This clone has just one count. The V gene is TRBV5-1, the J gene TRBJ2-1, with a weak D call TRBD2 (6 bases). The CDR3 is 14 residues long. The germline V gene has CDR1 SGHRS and CDR2 YFSETQ. The germline V and J ends were trimmed by 1 base and 9 bases, with 14 bases remaining between them. This CDR3 reads CASSLNGDGSEQFF. CDR3 DNA sequence: TGCGCCAGCAGCTTGAACGGGGACGGGAGTGAGCAGTTCTTC.

This chain uses TRBV12-5 with TRBJ2-1, with D possibly being TRBD1 or TRBD2 (5 bases each). Between the trimmed V and J ends, which lost 7 bases and 10 bases, there was a span of 23 bases. CDR1 is LGHNT and CDR2 is FRNRAP in the germline V gene. The CDR3 is 15 residues long. The CDR3 sequence is CASATLRDVLREQFF. Here the CDR3 DNA reads TGTGCTAGTGCCACACTCCGGGACGTTCTTCGGGAGCAGTTCTTC.

The chain links TRBV5-1 to TRBJ2-1, with 8 bases identical to TRBD1. With 5 bases clipped from V and 3 bases from J, the junction kept 1 base outside the gene matches. The CDR3 covers 13 residues. The germline V gene has CDR1 SGHRS and CDR2 YFSETQ. CDR3 residues: CASRQGGYNEQFF. CDR3 DNA sequence: TGCGCCAGCAGACAGGGGGGCTACAATGAGCAGTTCTTC. The whole variable domain, remainder taken from reference TRBV5-1 and TRBJ2-1, is KAGVTQTPRYLIKTRGQQVTLSCSPISGHRSVSWYQQTPGQGLQFLFEYFSETQRNKGNFPGRFSGRQFSNSRSEMNVSTLELGDSALYLCASRQGGYNEQFFGPGTRLTVL.

The chain is built from TRBV19 and TRBJ1-1; D ambiguous. The CDR3 sequence is 11 residues long. Germline V gene data show CDR1 as LNHDA and CDR2 as SQIVND (reference sequence). The V gene lost 4 bases and the J gene lost 6 bases, with 6 bases spanning the gap. CDR3 sequence: CASSSPPEAFF. The DNA of the CDR3 is TGTGCCAGTAGTAGTCCGCCTGAAGCTTTCTTT.

The V and J genes are TRBV5-1 and TRBJ1-4, with a tentative D call TRBD1 (6 bases). Per germline, CDR1 SGHRS and CDR2 YFSETQ. V lost 2 bases to trimming and J lost 4 bases, with 9 bases between them. The CDR3 runs to 14 residues. CDR3 DNA: TGCGCCAGCAGCTTAGGGGGTCGTAATGAAAAACTGTTTTTT. It translates to CASSLGGRNEKLFF.

This rearrangement joins TRBV18 to TRBJ2-1; D possibly matches TRBD1 or TRBD2 (6 bases each). Trimming removed 2 bases at V and 9 bases at J, with 8 bases between. The CDR3 has 12 residues. From germline, CDR1 is KGHSH and CDR2 LQKENI. CDR3 sequence (DNA): TGTGCCAGCTCACCAGGAGGGGGTGAGCAGTTCTTC. Residues: CASSPGGGEQFF.

This chain links TRBV5-1 with TRBJ1-1; tentative D call: TRBD1 (5 bases). The length of the CDR3 is 14 residues. Trimming took 3 bases from V and 4 from J, leaving 13 bases between them. CDR1 is SGHRS, CDR2 YFSETQ, per germline. CDR3 bases: TGCGCCAGCAGCTGGGGGGTCCGGGCCACTGAAGCTTTCTTT. This gives the protein CASSWGVRATEAFF.

The chain is built from TRBV7-2 and TRBJ2-5; 8 bases fit TRBD1. This CDR3 comprises 14 residues. V lost 5 bases to trimming and J lost 2 bases; unmatched junction nucleotides: 4. The germline V gene has CDR1 SGHTA and CDR2 FQGNSA. The CDR3 DNA reads TGTGCCAGCAGCCAAGACAGGGGTCAAGAGACCCAGTACTTC. This codes for CASSQDRGQETQYF.

This clone was observed a single time. In the same sample, other DNA sequences code for this CDR3. The chain links TRBV5-1 to TRBJ2-7; the D is unclear. The CDR3 totals 14 residues. V shed 4 bases and J shed 2 bases, with 13 bases lying between them. CDR1 is SGHRS and CDR2 is YFSETQ in the germline V gene. CDR3 residues: CASSPRAGPYEQYF. Written as DNA, the CDR3 is TGCGCCAGCAGCCCTAGGGCAGGACCCTACGAGCAGTACTTC.

The chain has TRBV18 and TRBJ1-1; D ambiguous. CDR1 is KGHSH, CDR2 LQKENI, per germline. The CDR3 has 13 residues. Deletions cut 2 bases from V and 1 base from J, with 5 bases between. The CDR3 DNA sequence: TGTGCCAGCTCACCAGGGCCGAACACTGAAGCTTTCTTT. Protein sequence: CASSPGPNTEAFF. Full variable domain (missing parts from reference TRBV18 and TRBJ1-1): NAGVMQNPRHLVRRRGQEARLRCSPMKGHSHVYWYRQLPEEGLKFMVYLQKENIIDESGMPKERFSAEFPKEGPSILRIQQVVRGDSAAYFCASSPGPNTEAFFGQGTRLTVV.

The chain joins TRBV19 to TRBJ2-7; 7 bases are a match to TRBD2. The trim removed 4 bases at V and 0 bases at J, leaving 6 bases unmatched. Germline lookup yields CDR1 LNHDA and CDR2 SQIVND (reference sequence). The CDR3 is made up of 15 amino acids. The chain's CDR3 is CASSTASGSSYEQYF. In DNA, the CDR3 is TGTGCCAGTAGTACCGCTAGCGGTAGCTCCTACGAGCAGTACTTC.

The chain carries TRBV7-2 and TRBJ1-2, with D tentatively TRBD1 (5 bases). The V gene lost 5 bases and the J gene lost 0 bases, with 7 bases spanning the gap. This CDR3 is 13 amino acids long. The germline gives CDR1 SGHTA, CDR2 FQGNSA. In DNA form, the CDR3 reads TGTGCCAGCAGCGTCAGGGCTAACTATGGCTACACCTTC. Translated: CASSVRANYGYTF.

This chain links TRBV9 with TRBJ2-3; perhaps TRBD2 as D (6 bases). Germline assignment: CDR1 SGDLS and CDR2 YYNGEE. The germline V and J ends were trimmed by 0 bases and 2 bases, with 10 bases remaining between them. The CDR3 spans 15 residues. The CDR3 region is CASSVAAGPTDTQYF. CDR3 sequence (DNA): TGTGCCAGCAGCGTAGCGGCGGGACCCACAGATACGCAGTATTTT. Complete variable domain (other parts from reference TRBV9 and TRBJ2-3): DSGVTQTPKHLITATGQRVTLRCSPRSGDLSVYWYQQSLDQGLQFLIQYYNGEERAKGNILERFSAQQFPDLHSELNLSSLELGDSALYFCASSVAAGPTDTQYFGPGTRLTVL.

The V gene is TRBV6-6, the J gene TRBJ1-5, with 7 bases fitting TRBD1. Germline CDR1 and CDR2: MNHNY and SVGAGI (reference sequence). V lost 2 bases to trimming and J lost 4 bases; unmatched junction nucleotides: 8. There are 16 residues in the CDR3. CDR3 DNA: TGTGCCAGCAGTTACCCCGGGGGCAGGGGGAATCAGCCCCAGCATTTT. This sequence encodes CASSYPGGRGNQPQHF.

This clone came up a few times. The CDR3 here is CASSLQELYNEQFF. The CDR3 coding sequence is TGCGCCAGCAGCTTGCAGGAGCTCTACAATGAGCAGTTCTTC. The rearrangement links TRBV5-1 to TRBJ2-1; D not certain. V was pared by 1 base and J by 3 bases, with 8 bases between. CDR1 is SGHRS and CDR2 is YFSETQ in the germline V gene. The CDR3 has 14 residues.